This TCR beta chain comes out of a study of technical replicates of blood from several donors. The CDR3 runs 15 residues. The germline gives CDR1 LNHDA, CDR2 SQIVND (reference sequence). Trimming took off 6 bases at V and 3 bases at J, with 15 bases between the two ends. Here immunoSEQ multiplex PCR was the method, and the copy in TCRdb shows in-frame clones only, minus some. The table shows 70,000 to 85,000 clones, with 92% occurring only once. J is TRBJ1-5 and V is TRBV19; maybe TRBD1 (5 bases). This clonotype was obtained from a human donor in good health. The sequencing input was T cells isolated from PBMCs. CDR3 in amino acids: CASRSPTALNQPQHF. The DNA for the CDR3 is TGTGCCAGTAGGTCCCCGACAGCCCTCAATCAGCCCCAGCATTTT.